This is a list of T cell receptor beta chains from one sample in a study of blood T cell repertoires in COVID-19. Only in-frame clones appear in the TCRdb table, and some are missing; sequencing was by immunoSEQ multiplex PCR. The profile shows 200,000 to 300,000 clones, more than 80% of them singletons. Sequenced: peripheral blood. The source of these receptors is a woman in her forties with acute or convalescent COVID-19. The CDR3 runs from the conserved cysteine through the conserved F or W. A D gene is named only where the DNA matches it firmly. The size field is filled for only some rows; it gives once, few, many or a size class.

v_gene	d_gene	abundance	j_gene	CDR3nt	CDR3aa
TRBV9	-	-	TRBJ2-3	TGTGCCAGCAGCGTAGTGATAGGGGCAGATACGCAGTATTTT	CASSVVIGADTQYF
TRBV12-5	TRBD1	-	TRBJ1-2	TGTGCTAGTGGTTTGGTGATTGGGACAGGGGGCGAGCTTTATCGCGGCTACACCTTC	CASGLVIGTGGELYRGYTF
TRBV11-2	TRBD1	-	TRBJ1-2	TGTGCCAGCAGCAAACTCCCAGGGACAGACTATGGCTACACCTTC	CASSKLPGTDYGYTF
TRBV14	-	-	TRBJ2-2	TGTGCCAGCAGCCCAACCGAAACAGGGTGGGGGGAGCTGTTTTTT	CASSPTETGWGELFF
TRBV7-6	TRBD1	-	TRBJ1-4	TGTGCCAGCAGCCTGAGGGGACAGTCAAATGAAAAACTGTTTTTT	CASSLRGQSNEKLFF
TRBV10-3	-	-	TRBJ1-2	TGTGCCATCAGTGAGGAGTTGGGCTACACCTTC	CAISEELGYTF
TRBV18	-	-	TRBJ1-2	TGTGCCAGCTCACCCGGTGTGGGGGACTACTATGGCTACACCTTC	CASSPGVGDYYGYTF
TRBV27	TRBD1	-	TRBJ1-3	TGTGCCAGCAGTCGGACAGGGGGCCCTGGAAACACCATATATTTT	CASSRTGGPGNTIYF
TRBV25-1	-	few	TRBJ1-2	TGTGCCAGCAGTGACCTACTCTATGGCTACACCTTC	CASSDLLYGYTF
TRBV19	-	-	TRBJ2-1	TGTGCCAGTAGTATGGACAGAAACTACAATGAGCAGTTCTTC	CASSMDRNYNEQFF
TRBV7-6	-	-	TRBJ1-6	TGTGCCAGCAGCCCTGACAGATTATATAATTCACCCCTCCACTTT	CASSPDRLYNSPLHF
TRBV2	TRBD1	-	TRBJ1-6	TGTGCCAGCAGTTCCAACAGGGGAGATAATTCACCCCTCCACTTT	CASSSNRGDNSPLHF
TRBV7-2	TRBD2	few	TRBJ2-5	TGTGCCAGCAGCCAAATAGCGGGGGGGCCCTCCGGGACCCAGTACTTC	CASSQIAGGPSGTQYF
TRBV6-5	TRBD1	-	TRBJ1-6	TGTGCCAGCAGTTACAGATTGACAGGGTCACCCCTCCACTTT	CASSYRLTGSPLHF
TRBV6-6	-	-	TRBJ1-3	TGTGCCAGCAGTCGTGGTGGCGGAAACACCATATATTTT	CASSRGGGNTIYF
TRBV6-1	-	-	TRBJ1-2	TGTGCCAGCAGTGAAATGGGGGGGGGATATGGCTACACCTTC	CASSEMGGGYGYTF
TRBV7-2	-	-	TRBJ1-2	TGTGCCAGCAGCTTTCCCATCGGGGGGAACTATGGCTACACCTTC	CASSFPIGGNYGYTF
TRBV6-1	-	-	TRBJ1-4	TGTGCCAGCAGTGAAGCGCGGGGCTCGACTAATGAAAAACTGTTTTTT	CASSEARGSTNEKLFF
TRBV19	-	-	TRBJ1-2	TGTGCCAGTACCTTGGGCGGCAGGGAATACTATGGCTACACCTTC	CASTLGGREYYGYTF
TRBV4-1	TRBD2	-	TRBJ2-4	TGCGCCAGCAGCCAAGAACGCGGGGGGGCCCTATGGCAAAACATTCAGTACTTC	CASSQERGGALWQNIQYF
TRBV9	TRBD1	-	TRBJ1-6	TGTGCCAGCAGCGGTAAGGGGGCGCTAAGGAGTTCACCCCTCCACTTT	CASSGKGALRSSPLHF
TRBV10-3	-	-	TRBJ1-6	TGTGCCATCAGTGGGGGCAGGACAGCAACTGATAATTCACCCCTCCACTTT	CAISGGRTATDNSPLHF
TRBV11-2	-	few	TRBJ2-2	TGTGCCAGCAGCCAGGGCAGGGTGAACACCGGGGAGCTGTTTTTT	CASSQGRVNTGELFF
TRBV14	TRBD1	-	TRBJ2-3	TGTGCCAGCAGCCCACTTGGGACAGCCAACACAGATACGCAGTATTTT	CASSPLGTANTDTQYF
TRBV9	-	-	TRBJ1-1	TGTGCCAGCAGCGTAGGAGACAAGGAAGCTTTCTTT	CASSVGDKEAFF
TRBV19	-	-	TRBJ2-3	TGTGCCAGTAGTATCTCCGGGACAACAGATACGCAGTATTTT	CASSISGTTDTQYF
TRBV25-1	-	-	TRBJ2-1	TGTGCCAGCAGTCTCCAGCAGGGGTTGGACAATGAGCAGTTCTTC	CASSLQQGLDNEQFF
TRBV7-9	-	-	TRBJ2-4	TGTGCCAGCAGCTCAAACCGTGCGGGCCACATTCAGTACTTC	CASSSNRAGHIQYF
TRBV5-1	-	-	TRBJ1-2	TGCGCCAGCAGCATCGGGACAAGAATGAGTAACTATGGCTACACCTTC	CASSIGTRMSNYGYTF
TRBV3-1/TRBV3-2	-	-	TRBJ2-2	TGTGCCAGCAGCTACAGCCCCGAGAACACCGGGGAGCTGTTTTTT	CASSYSPENTGELFF
TRBV9	TRBD2	-	TRBJ2-2	TGTGCCAGCAGCGTACTAGCGGGGGGATACTCGAACACCGGGGAGCTGTTTTTT	CASSVLAGGYSNTGELFF
TRBV2	-	-	TRBJ1-1	TGTGCCAGCAGTTTCCAGGGAAACACTGAAGCTTTCTTT	CASSFQGNTEAFF
TRBV19	-	-	TRBJ1-5	TGTGCCACCTCCCCGGGAGGTTACGGCAATCAGCCCCAGCATTTT	CATSPGGYGNQPQHF
TRBV5-1	-	-	TRBJ1-1	TGCGCCAGCAGCTTGGCCGGGAACACTGAAGCTTTCTTT	CASSLAGNTEAFF
TRBV5-1	TRBD1	-	TRBJ1-1	TGCGCCAGCAGCTACCAGGGCAGGGGGCCCACTGAAGCTTTCTTT	CASSYQGRGPTEAFF
TRBV6-5	-	once	TRBJ2-1	TGTGCCAGCAGTTTGGGCAGAAACAATGAGCAGTTCTTC	CASSLGRNNEQFF